This T cell receptor (beta chain) was obtained from a study of OX40 agonist ivuxolimab in advanced cancers. This clone was picked up one time. The antigen is not known. Measured with immunoSEQ multiplex PCR; TCRdb has only the in-frame clones, and not every one. Of about 46,000 clones listed, roughly nine tenths are singletons. Study-level results: CD4+ and CD8+ blood T cells expanded clonally by week 6 at 0.1 to 3.0 mg/kg. Expansion of clones was among the lowest in partial responders at 0.1-3.0 mg/kg.

The sequencing here drew on CD4+ or CD8+ T cells sorted from blood, taken in a trial of the OX40 agonist ivuxolimab. The origin of this receptor is an adult with an advanced solid tumor such as melanoma, head and neck, liver or kidney cancer.

The CDR3 sequence: CASDPGQGAHEQYF. The DNA for the CDR3 is TGTGCCAGCGATCCGGGACAGGGGGCCCACGAGCAGTACTTC. The rearrangement joins TRBV2 to TRBJ2-7, with TRBD1 matching 12 bases. CDR3 length: 14 amino acids. V shed 8 bases, J shed 5 bases, and the junction held 7 bases outside the gene matches. Germline V gives CDR1 SNHLY, CDR2 FYNNEI.